Sequencing of this T cell receptor (beta chain) was carried out in a study of T-cell reconstitution after alpha-beta-depleted transplantation in children. Preparation of the TCRbeta library involved a method that used unique molecular identifiers. TCRdb itself ran the PCR reads through MiXCR, one entry per CDR3 protein. The table records over 200,000 distinct CDR3 sequences, around 9.5% of them present only once. Germline V CDR1 and CDR2: SNHLY, FYNNEI. This CDR3 has 15 amino acids. V lost 6 bases, J lost 0 bases, and 7 bases stayed unmatched. The receptor's source is a human donor who donated a stem cell graft to a child with acute lymphoblastic leukemia. Sequences were derived from PBMCs from the stem cell graft donor, sampled from the stem cell graft. The chain employs TRBV2 and TRBJ2-5; 7 positions match TRBD2. CDR3 region: CASSELSGYQETQYF. CDR3 bases: TGTGCCAGCAGCGAGCTTAGCGGGTACCAAGAGACCCAGTACTTC.